Listed here are 22 T cell receptor beta chains from one sample, sequenced in a study of T cell repertoires in cytomegalovirus infection. No antigen is known for these receptors. Via MiXCR, TCRdb re-called the reads, giving one row per CDR3 protein. Of some 800,000 distinct CDR3 sequences in the sample, 30% to 35% were seen once. The sample consisted of cultured CD8+ T cells from PBMCs, taken from culture after CMV antigen stimulation. The receptors derive from a human donor in good health (CMV status not recorded). Some clones in this sample may be carry-over from other donors' samples.

This clonotype has only a few counts. The chain is built from TRBV10-3 and TRBJ2-3, with 11 bases that match TRBD1. The CDR3 is 17 amino acids. Unmatched junction bases numbered 14, after V lost 6 bases and J lost 6 bases. The V gene's germline CDR1 is ENHRY and CDR2 SYGVKD. The CDR3 loop is CAIRRWGDRGVTDTQYF. CDR3 coding DNA: TGTGCCATCAGAAGATGGGGGGACAGGGGGGTCACGGATACGCAGTATTTT.

As concerns this clonotype: Compared with germline, one end of the junction differs, possibly owing to a read error. V gene TRBV7-6 combines with J gene TRBJ2-1; 14 nucleotides agree with TRBD2. Germline V gene lookup returns CDR1 SGHVS and CDR2 FNYEAQ. This CDR3 is 16 amino acids long. Here the CDR3 reads CVSSRLAGGTYNEQFF. DNA for the CDR3: TGTGTCAGCAGCAGACTAGCGGGGGGGACCTACAATGAGCAGTTCTTC.

This clonotype has just a few counts. The chain combines TRBV6-1 with TRBJ2-7; D unresolved. Germline CDR1 and CDR2: MNHNS and SASEGT. V was pared by 2 bases and J by 4 bases, with 3 bases between. The CDR3 is 11 residues long. CDR3: CASSETYEQYF. The CDR3, as DNA: TGTGCCAGCAGTGAAACGTACGAGCAGTACTTC.

The CDR3 reads CSVPYRDKANYGYTF. DNA of the CDR3: TGCAGCGTTCCCTACCGGGACAAAGCTAACTATGGCTACACCTTC. The chain employs TRBV29-1 and TRBJ1-2, with D tentatively TRBD1 (6 bases). The CDR3 is 15 amino acids. The V gene's germline CDR1 is SQVTM and CDR2 ANQGSEA. The V end was cut by 5 bases, the J end by 0 bases, with 16 bases between. The full variable domain, completed using reference TRBV29-1 and TRBJ1-2, is SAVISQKPSRDICQRGTSLTIQCQVDSQVTMMFWYRQQPGQSLTLIATANQGSEATYESGFVIDKFPISRPNLTFSTLTVSNMSPEDSSIYLCSVPYRDKANYGYTFGSGTRLTVV.

The genes are TRBV5-6 and TRBJ1-1; D might be TRBD1 (6 bases). Germline V gene data show CDR1 as SGHDT and CDR2 as YYEEEE. Trimming removed 1 base at V and 4 bases at J, with 14 bases between. This CDR3 spans 15 amino acids. The CDR3: CASSLLRGEATEAFF. In nucleotides, the CDR3 is TGTGCCAGCAGCTTGCTCAGGGGAGAGGCCACTGAAGCTTTCTTT.

J is TRBJ2-2 and V is TRBV4-2, with a possible D match to TRBD1 (5 bases). Germline V lookup: CDR1 LGHNA, CDR2 YNFKEQ. The CDR3 consists of 15 residues. V shed 4 bases and J shed 1 base, with 10 bases lying between them. CDR3 in DNA: TGTGCCAGCAGCCGGAAGGGGCAGAACACCGGGGAGCTGTTTTTT. Translated, it gives CASSRKGQNTGELFF.

In its sample, this clonotype was seen a few times. The rearrangement links TRBV5-4 to TRBJ2-3; 8 nucleotides line up with TRBD2. Trimming removed 0 bases from V and 0 bases from J; junction bases left unmatched: 3. The CDR3 totals 16 residues. The germline V gene has CDR1 SGHNT and CDR2 YYREEE (reference sequence). The CDR3, as DNA: TGTGCCAGCAGCTTGGGACTAGCGTTCAGCACAGATACGCAGTATTTT. Translation: CASSLGLAFSTDTQYF.

This clonotype was detected ten times or more. The chain has TRBV11-3 and TRBJ2-2; no clear D gene. Trimming cost V 5 bases and J 1 base, with 8 bases left between them. Germline V CDR1 and CDR2: SGHNT, YENEEA. There are 14 residues in the CDR3. The CDR3 loop reads CASSPPENTGELFF. The CDR3 coding sequence is TGTGCCAGCAGCCCCCCGGAGAACACCGGGGAGCTGTTTTTT.

This clonotype occurred many times. The chain has TRBV7-6 and TRBJ2-7, with a tentative D call TRBD1 (5 bases). V gave up 5 bases and J gave up 3 bases, with 14 bases separating them. Germline V gives CDR1 SGHVS, CDR2 FNYEAQ. This CDR3 comprises 14 residues. CDR3 sequence (DNA): TGTGCCAGCAGCCCCGGGCCAGGGAACTACGAGCAGTACGTC. This gives the protein CASSPGPGNYEQYV.

This clonotype was observed a handful of times. V usage is TRBV6-1 and J usage is TRBJ1-6; D remains ambiguous. V lost 2 bases, J lost 0 bases, and 8 bases lay in between. The CDR3 contains 16 residues. CDR1 MNHNS and CDR2 SASEGT come from the germline V gene. The CDR3 DNA reads TGTGCCAGCAGTGAAAGTTGGAGCTCCTATAATTCACCCCTCCACTTT. Protein: CASSESWSSYNSPLHF.

This clonotype was seen more than once but under ten times. This chain connects TRBV7-6 to TRBJ2-5, with D perhaps assigned TRBD1 or TRBD2 (6 bases each). V was trimmed by 5 bases and J by 12 bases, leaving 13 bases between them. Looked up from germline, CDR1 is SGHVS and CDR2 is FNYEAQ. The CDR3 is 11 amino acids. The CDR3 is CASSLGGLEYF. CDR3 coding DNA: TGTGCCAGCAGCCTAGGGGGGCTCGAGTACTTC.

The J gene is TRBJ2-1, the V gene TRBV6-6; TRBD2 is a possible D gene (7 bases). The CDR3 totals 16 residues. Per germline, CDR1 MNHNY and CDR2 SVGAGI (reference sequence). V lost 6 bases, J lost 4 bases, and 19 bases lay in between. DNA for the CDR3: TGTGCCAGCAGACCCCAAGGAGGGGGGGGTTACAATGAGCAGTTCTTC. It translates to CASRPQGGGGYNEQFF.

This clonotype was seen only a few times. The J gene is TRBJ2-5, the V gene TRBV7-8, with 8 bases that match TRBD2. Per the germline V gene, CDR1 is SGHVS and CDR2 is FQNEAQ. Unmatched junction bases numbered 7, after V lost 2 bases and J lost 5 bases. CDR3 length: 15 residues. CDR3 amino acids: CASSLILLAEETQYF. In DNA form, the CDR3 reads TGTGCCAGCAGCTTAATTTTACTAGCGGAGGAGACCCAGTACTTC.

The chain joins TRBV7-9 to TRBJ1-6; the D gene is possibly TRBD1 (5 bases). Germline V CDR1 and CDR2: SEHNR, FQNEAQ (reference sequence). The CDR3 extends over 15 amino acids. Between the trimmed V and J ends, which lost 1 base and 3 bases, there was a span of 7 bases. The CDR3 protein is CASSLDGGYNSPLHF. CDR3 DNA sequence: TGTGCCAGCAGCTTAGACGGGGGCTATAATTCACCCCTCCACTTT.

The chain couples TRBV29-1 to TRBJ2-1, with a possible D match to TRBD1 (6 bases). Germline V lookup: CDR1 SQVTM, CDR2 ANQGSEA. The CDR3 is made up of 17 amino acids. The ends were cut back, 6 bases at V and 3 bases at J, with 24 bases in the middle. CDR3 in DNA: TGCAGCGTCGACCTACCACCGACAGGACCCAACTACAATGAGCAGTTCTTC. This encodes CSVDLPPTGPNYNEQFF.

This clonotype was counted many times. This chain connects TRBV20-1 to TRBJ2-7; 9 nucleotides line up with TRBD1. Germline V gene data show CDR1 as DFQATT and CDR2 as SNEGSKA (reference sequence). Trimming cost V 1 base and J 2 bases; bases outside gene matches: 9. The CDR3 is 16 residues long. The CDR3 DNA reads TGCAGTGCTAGAGCGCCAGGACAGGGGAAGGCCTACGAGCAGTACTTC. This translates into CSARAPGQGKAYEQYF.

This clonotype was observed once. The CDR3 region has the DNA TGTGCCAGCAGCTTGGGGTATGGGAATGAGCAGTTCTTC. Translated: CASSLGYGNEQFF. The rearrangement joins TRBV5-6 to TRBJ2-1, with no clear D. Trimming pared 0 bases from V and 7 bases from J, leaving 8 bases between. There are 13 residues in the CDR3. CDR1 is SGHDT, CDR2 YYEEEE, per germline.

V and J are TRBV20-1 and TRBJ2-7; D possibly corresponds to TRBD1 (5 bases). V was clipped by 1 base and J by 3 bases, with 10 bases between them. Germline CDR1 is DFQATT and CDR2 is SNEGSKA (reference sequence). This CDR3 is 13 amino acids long. CDR3 DNA: TGCAGTGCTAGAGGGCTAACAGGCTACGAGCAGTACGTC. Encoded protein: CSARGLTGYEQYV.

The CDR3 region has the DNA TGTGCCAGCAGTTTCGGACAGGGGGCCCTCGAGCAGTACTTC. As protein: CASSFGQGALEQYF. The chain joins TRBV27 to TRBJ2-7; 11 bases are a match to TRBD1. The CDR3 consists of 14 residues. Germline trimming cut 3 bases from V and 6 bases from J; bases unmatched to any gene: 4. The germline V gene encodes CDR1 MNHEY and CDR2 SMNVEV (reference sequence).

A single count supports this clonotype. The chain is built from TRBV6-8 and TRBJ2-1; 8 positions match TRBD2. Germline V gene sequence: CDR1 MNHGY, CDR2 SAAAGT. With 2 bases clipped from V and 4 bases from J, the junction kept 13 bases outside the gene matches. The CDR3 spans 18 residues. For the CDR3, the DNA is TGTGCCAGCAGTTACCCACAGGGTGGCGGCGGGGGGTACAATGAGCAGTTCTTC. Translating gives CASSYPQGGGGGYNEQFF.

This rearrangement joins TRBV6-6 to TRBJ2-5; the match to TRBD2 covers 9 bases. V was pared by 7 bases and J by 4 bases, with 19 bases of the junction left unmatched. Per the germline V gene, CDR1 is MNHNY and CDR2 is SVGAGI (reference sequence). The CDR3 spans 18 residues. The CDR3 bases are TGTGCCAGCACCCCGGGGCGGGGGGGGAACCCCCCATCAGAGACCCAGTACTTC. Encoded protein: CASTPGRGGNPPSETQYF.

Turning to this clonotype: Being one base from a much bigger clone, this may be a read error. The V and J genes are TRBV7-6 and TRBJ1-1, with 7 bases lining up with TRBD1. This CDR3 comprises 14 residues. V lost 4 bases to trimming and J lost 7 bases; unmatched junction nucleotides: 9. Germline values: CDR1 SGHVS, CDR2 FNYEAQ. CDR3 loop: CASSSGTVMYEAFF. In nucleotides, the CDR3 is TGTGCCAGCAGCTCCGGGACAGTCATGTATGAAGCTTTCTTT.